Shown below are 9 T cell receptor beta chains from a single sample sequenced in a study of lymphopenia after photon versus proton radiotherapy. Clones were sequenced by immunoSEQ multiplex PCR, and TCRdb holds only the in-frame ones, with some missing. The table lists under 25,000 clones, 85% of them singletons. Sequenced here: peripheral blood, sampled from a patient treated with photon-based radiotherapy. These receptors all come from a man between 60 and 75 years old with pancreatic cancer.

This chain connects TRBV7-2 to TRBJ2-5; the D gene is possibly TRBD2 (6 bases). V lost 0 bases to trimming and J lost 2 bases, with 7 bases between them. Germline-derived CDR1 and CDR2 are SGHTA and FQGNSA. The CDR3 sequence is 14 residues long. CDR3 bases: TGTGCCAGCAGCTTAGCGGGGGGACAAGAGACCCAGTACTTC. As protein: CASSLAGGQETQYF.

This chain connects TRBV12-5 to TRBJ2-1; the match to TRBD2 covers 8 bases. The CDR3 has 17 residues. V gave up 4 bases and J gave up 8 bases; unmatched junction bases: 16. Germline values: CDR1 LGHNT, CDR2 FRNRAP. The CDR3 DNA is TGTGCTAGTGGTTCCCAGCGGCGGAGCGGGGGCCAAGATGAGCAGTTCTTC. It is translated as CASGSQRRSGGQDEQFF.

This clone was counted between two and nine times. The V call is TRBV9, the J call TRBJ1-6; no clear D. V was shortened by 0 bases and J by 10 bases, with 14 bases between the two germline ends. The CDR3 loop spans 15 amino acids. CDR1 SGDLS and CDR2 YYNGEE come from the germline V gene. CDR3 coding DNA: TGTGCCAGCAGCGTAGCCCCATCGGGCAACTCACCCCTCCACTTT. This translates into CASSVAPSGNSPLHF.

The J gene is TRBJ2-5, the V gene TRBV7-2, with D tentatively TRBD1 or TRBD2 (5 bases each). The CDR3 totals 13 residues. V lost 0 bases to trimming and J lost 5 bases, with 7 bases between them. Germline V CDR1 and CDR2: SGHTA, FQGNSA. CDR3 sequence reads: CASSLAWGETQYF. DNA for the CDR3: TGTGCCAGCAGCTTAGCTTGGGGGGAGACCCAGTACTTC. Full variable domain (rest looked up from reference TRBV7-2 and TRBJ2-5): GAGVSQSPSNKVTEKGKDVELRCDPISGHTALYWYRQSLGQGLEFLIYFQGNSAPDKSGLPSDRFSAERTGGSVSTLTIQRTQQEDSAVYLCASSLAWGETQYFGPGTRLLVL.

The chain has TRBV7-2 and TRBJ1-6; 8 nucleotides line up with TRBD1. The CDR3 length is 15 residues. The V and J ends lost 5 bases and 7 bases, in that order; junction bases with no gene match: 7. CDR1 is SGHTA, CDR2 FQGNSA, per germline. CDR3 coding DNA: TGTGCCAGCAGCCAAAGGACAGGGCCAAATTCACCCCTCCACTTT. Amino acid sequence: CASSQRTGPNSPLHF.

The chain joins TRBV5-4 to TRBJ2-1; 9 bases match TRBD2. V trimming: 2 bases; J trimming: 3 bases; junction bases outside the gene matches: 3. CDR3 length equals 15 residues. Germline V gene data show CDR1 as SGHNT and CDR2 as YYREEE (reference sequence). The chain's CDR3 is CASSLGSGGYNEQFF. The CDR3 DNA follows: TGTGCCAGCAGCTTAGGTAGCGGGGGCTACAATGAGCAGTTCTTC.

The rearrangement uses TRBV6-1 and TRBJ2-7; D not certain. CDR1 is MNHNS and CDR2 is SASEGT in the germline V gene. V lost 6 bases to trimming and J lost 3 bases, with 6 bases between them. This CDR3 has 11 amino acids. As DNA, the CDR3 is TGTGCCAGCAGGAACAGCTACGAGCAGTACTTC. Protein product: CASRNSYEQYF.

The chain recombines TRBV10-2 with TRBJ2-2, with 10 bases aligning to TRBD2. The germline gives CDR1 WSHSY, CDR2 SAAADI. The CDR3 has 18 amino acids. The J segment lost 0 bases and the V segment lost 0 bases, leaving 4 bases of the junction unmatched. As DNA, the CDR3 is TGCGCCAGCAGTGAGTCTTCTAGCGGGGGCCCGAACACCGGGGAGCTGTTTTTT. Encoded protein: CASSESSSGGPNTGELFF.

The gene calls are TRBV25-1 and TRBJ1-2; no firm D call. V lost 1 base and J 0 bases, leaving 18 bases between the germline ends. Germline loops: CDR1 MGHDK, CDR2 SYGVNS. This CDR3 comprises 18 residues. The CDR3 spells CASSESAGGKRTNYGYTF. The CDR3 DNA reads as TGTGCCAGCAGTGAATCTGCGGGAGGGAAGCGAACTAACTATGGCTACACCTTC.